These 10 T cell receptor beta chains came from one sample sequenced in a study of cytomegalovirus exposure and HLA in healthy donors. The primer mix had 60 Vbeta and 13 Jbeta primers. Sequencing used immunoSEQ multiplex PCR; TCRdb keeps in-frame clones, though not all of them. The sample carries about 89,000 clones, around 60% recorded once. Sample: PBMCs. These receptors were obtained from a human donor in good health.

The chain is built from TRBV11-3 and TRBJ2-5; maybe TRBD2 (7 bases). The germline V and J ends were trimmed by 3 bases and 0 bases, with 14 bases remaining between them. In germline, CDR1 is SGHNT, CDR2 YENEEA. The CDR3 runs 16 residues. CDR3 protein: CASSFGAGAYQETQYF. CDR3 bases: TGTGCCAGCAGCTTCGGTGCGGGGGCCTACCAAGAGACCCAGTACTTC.

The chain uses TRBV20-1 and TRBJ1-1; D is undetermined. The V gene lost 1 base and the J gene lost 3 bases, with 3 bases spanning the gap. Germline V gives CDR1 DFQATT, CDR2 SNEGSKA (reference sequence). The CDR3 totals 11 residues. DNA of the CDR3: TGCAGTGCTAGAGGAGACACTGAAGCTTTCTTT. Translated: CSARGDTEAFF.

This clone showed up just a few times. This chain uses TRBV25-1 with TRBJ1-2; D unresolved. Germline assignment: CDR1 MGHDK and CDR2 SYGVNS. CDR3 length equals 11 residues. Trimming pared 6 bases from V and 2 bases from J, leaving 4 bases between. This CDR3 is CASSENYGYTF. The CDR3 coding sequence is TGTGCCAGCAGCGAGAACTATGGCTACACCTTC.

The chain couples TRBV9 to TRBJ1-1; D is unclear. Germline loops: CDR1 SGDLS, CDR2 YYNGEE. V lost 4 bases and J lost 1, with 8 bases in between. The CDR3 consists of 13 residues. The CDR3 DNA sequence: TGTGCCAGCAGCCCGAGAGGGAACACTGAAGCTTTCTTT. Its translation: CASSPRGNTEAFF.

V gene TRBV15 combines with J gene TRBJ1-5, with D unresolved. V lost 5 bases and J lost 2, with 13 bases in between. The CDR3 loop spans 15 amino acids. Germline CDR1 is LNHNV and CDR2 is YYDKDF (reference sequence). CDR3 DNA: TGTGCCACCAGCCCCCCGGGGTATGGCAATCAGCCCCAGCATTTT. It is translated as CATSPPGYGNQPQHF. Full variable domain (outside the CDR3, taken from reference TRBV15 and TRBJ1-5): DAMVIQNPRYQVTQFGKPVTLSCSQTLNHNVMYWYQQKSSQAPKLLFHYYDKDFNNEADTPDNFQSRRPNTSFCFLDIRSPGLGDTAMYLCATSPPGYGNQPQHFGDGTRLSIL.

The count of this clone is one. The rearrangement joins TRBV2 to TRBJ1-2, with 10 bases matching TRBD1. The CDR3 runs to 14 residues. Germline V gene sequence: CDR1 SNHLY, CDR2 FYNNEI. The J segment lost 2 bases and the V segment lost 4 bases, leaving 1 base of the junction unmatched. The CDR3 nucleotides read TGTGCCAGCAGTGCGGACAGGGGGAACTATGGCTACACCTTC. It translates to CASSADRGNYGYTF.

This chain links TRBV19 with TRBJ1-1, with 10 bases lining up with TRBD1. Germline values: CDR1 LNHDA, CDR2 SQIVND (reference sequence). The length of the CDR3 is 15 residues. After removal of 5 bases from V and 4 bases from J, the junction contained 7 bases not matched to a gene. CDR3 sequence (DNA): TGTGCCAGTAGTGGGGGACAGGGGTTGGCCACTGAAGCTTTCTTT. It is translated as CASSGGQGLATEAFF.

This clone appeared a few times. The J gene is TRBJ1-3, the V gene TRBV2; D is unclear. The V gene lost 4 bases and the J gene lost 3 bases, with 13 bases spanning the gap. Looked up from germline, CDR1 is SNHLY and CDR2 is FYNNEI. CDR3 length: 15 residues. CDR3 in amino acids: CASSVEGGGGNTIYF. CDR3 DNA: TGTGCCAGCAGTGTGGAGGGCGGAGGTGGAAACACCATATATTTT.

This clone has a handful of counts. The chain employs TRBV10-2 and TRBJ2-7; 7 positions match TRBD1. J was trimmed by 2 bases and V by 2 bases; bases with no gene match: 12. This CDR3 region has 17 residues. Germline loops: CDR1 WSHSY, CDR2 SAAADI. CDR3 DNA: TGCGCCAGCAGTGAGGGCCCCACAGGGGCCGCAACCTACGAGCAGTACTTC. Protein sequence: CASSEGPTGAATYEQYF.

CDR3 sequence: CASSPGQGRRNGYTF. Written as DNA, the CDR3 is TGTGCCAGCAGTCCCGGACAGGGAAGGAGGAATGGCTACACCTTC. The rearrangement uses TRBV6-5 and TRBJ1-2; TRBD1 aligns across 8 bases. The trim removed 5 bases at V and 6 bases at J, leaving 11 bases unmatched. This CDR3 is built from 15 residues. CDR1 and CDR2 from the germline V gene are MNHEY and SVGAGI.